The 21 T cell receptor beta chains below were found in one sample sequenced in a study of cytomegalovirus exposure and HLA in healthy donors. Primers included in the PCR were 60 Vbeta and 13 Jbeta primers. Sequencing used immunoSEQ multiplex PCR; TCRdb keeps in-frame clones, though not all of them. The repertoire holds roughly 110,000 clones, with around 74% as singletons. Material: PBMCs. Receptor source: a woman aged 35 to 49 in good health and CMV-seropositive.

The rearrangement links TRBV7-6 to TRBJ1-3; D may be TRBD1 (5 bases). Germline V gives CDR1 SGHVS, CDR2 FNYEAQ. Trimming stripped 5 bases from V and 8 bases from J, with 10 bases between. The CDR3 consists of 12 residues. CDR3 in amino acids: CASSEDRHTIYF. CDR3 DNA: TGTGCCAGCAGCGAAGACAGACACACCATATATTTT.

This sequence joins TRBV5-6 and TRBJ1-2; D ambiguous. The length of the CDR3 is 14 residues. Germline V lookup: CDR1 SGHDT, CDR2 YYEEEE. V lost 3 bases and J 4 bases, leaving 13 bases between the germline ends. Here the CDR3 DNA reads TGTGCCAGCAGCTCAGGACGGCGGGTCTATGGCTACACCTTC. Its translation is CASSSGRRVYGYTF.

A few counts support this clone. This chain joins TRBV6-1 and TRBJ1-1; no firm D call. This CDR3 contains 13 residues. V was shortened by 9 bases and J by 5 bases, with 16 bases between the two germline ends. Germline V gene data show CDR1 as MNHNS and CDR2 as SASEGT. Here the CDR3 reads CASYFRGRTEAFF. DNA for the CDR3: TGTGCCAGTTACTTCCGGGGAAGAACTGAAGCTTTCTTT.

The rearrangement links TRBV19 to TRBJ2-1; D may be TRBD2 (6 bases). There are 15 residues in the CDR3. With 10 bases removed from V and 0 bases from J, the gap between germline ends came to 16 bases. The germline gives CDR1 LNHDA, CDR2 SQIVND (reference sequence). The chain's CDR3 is CATREAQSSYNEQFF. CDR3 DNA sequence: TGTGCCACTAGGGAGGCCCAAAGCTCCTACAATGAGCAGTTCTTC.

This clone has a single count. The rearrangement joins TRBV18 to TRBJ2-7; D is unresolved. This CDR3 has 12 residues. The V end was cut by 3 bases, the J end by 5 bases, with 8 bases between. Germline V gene data show CDR1 as KGHSH and CDR2 as LQKENI. CDR3 DNA: TGTGCCAGCTCACCCAAGCGCGACGAGCAGTACTTC. This gives the protein CASSPKRDEQYF. Variable domain in full (rest from reference TRBV18 and TRBJ2-7): NAGVMQNPRHLVRRRGQEARLRCSPMKGHSHVYWYRQLPEEGLKFMVYLQKENIIDESGMPKERFSAEFPKEGPSILRIQQVVRGDSAAYFCASSPKRDEQYFGPGTRLTVT.

A few counts support this clone. The chain links TRBV7-9 to TRBJ1-4; D remains ambiguous. The CDR3 is made up of 14 amino acids. Trimming took 5 bases from V and 7 from J, leaving 14 bases between them. Germline assignment: CDR1 SEHNR and CDR2 FQNEAQ (reference sequence). The CDR3 nucleotides read TGTGCCAGCAGCCCACGCTCTCCAGGTGAAAAACTGTTTTTT. Its protein is CASSPRSPGEKLFF.

This clone was seen a handful of times. J is TRBJ1-2 and V is TRBV5-4, with TRBD1 identical over 10 bases. CDR1 and CDR2 (germline): SGHNT, YYREEE (reference sequence). J lost 3 bases, V lost 0 bases, and 2 bases had no gene match. The CDR3 runs 15 residues. This CDR3 reads CASSLGGQGDYGYTF. The DNA of the CDR3 is TGTGCCAGCAGCTTGGGCGGACAGGGGGACTATGGCTACACCTTC.

The chain uses TRBV4-3 and TRBJ1-6; D is unclear. This CDR3 is 14 amino acids long. Trimming took off 1 base at V and 7 bases at J, with 8 bases between the two ends. Germline-derived CDR1 and CDR2 are LGHNA and YSLEER. DNA for the CDR3: TGCGCCAGCAGCCAAGGACACGGAAATTCACCCCTCCACTTT. It encodes CASSQGHGNSPLHF.

This clone is a singleton in its sample. The chain joins TRBV7-2 to TRBJ2-7; 7 nucleotides match TRBD2. The CDR3 contains 15 residues. Losses at the gene ends were 4 bases for V and 6 bases for J; bases not matched to a gene: 12. Germline V gives CDR1 SGHTA, CDR2 FQGNSA. DNA of the CDR3: TGTGCCAGCAGCTCCCCCCCCGGGGGGAGGAGCGAGCAGTACTTC. This encodes CASSSPPGGRSEQYF. The full variable domain, with the rest looked up from reference TRBV7-2 and TRBJ2-7, is GAGVSQSPSNKVTEKGKDVELRCDPISGHTALYWYRQSLGQGLEFLIYFQGNSAPDKSGLPSDRFSAERTGGSVSTLTIQRTQQEDSAVYLCASSSPPGGRSEQYFGPGTRLTVT.

The chain carries TRBV6-5 and TRBJ1-1; D remains ambiguous. Germline CDR1 MNHEY, CDR2 SVGAGI. The germline V and J ends were trimmed by 6 bases and 0 bases, with 8 bases remaining between them. CDR3 length: 13 residues. The CDR3 nucleotides read TGTGCCAGCAGACTCCAATTGAACACTGAAGCTTTCTTT. Translation gives CASRLQLNTEAFF.

The chain employs TRBV5-3 and TRBJ2-3, with TRBD2 matching over 9 bases. TRBV5-3 is known as an ORF, though its function is uncertain. This CDR3 has 16 amino acids. The trim removed 0 bases at V and 0 bases at J, leaving 2 bases unmatched. The CDR3 DNA follows: TGTGCCAGAAGCTTGGCGCTAGCGGGGAGCACAGATACGCAGTATTTT. It encodes CARSLALAGSTDTQYF.

The chain combines TRBV6-6 with TRBJ1-2; 8 bases agree with TRBD1. Germline loops: CDR1 MNHNY, CDR2 SVGAGI (reference sequence). CDR3 size: 13 residues. J was trimmed by 4 bases and V by 5 bases; bases with no gene match: 3. For the CDR3, the DNA is TGTGCCAGCAGTAACAGGGGGGCCTATGGCTACACCTTC. It yields the protein CASSNRGAYGYTF.

J is TRBJ2-7 and V is TRBV29-1; unclear D gene. CDR1 is SQVTM and CDR2 is ANQGSEA in the germline V gene. The V gene lost 4 bases and the J gene lost 1 base, with 5 bases spanning the gap. The CDR3 totals 11 residues. CDR3 sequence (DNA): TGCAGCGTTGTTATTTCCTACGAGCAGTACTTC. This encodes CSVVISYEQYF.

This clone was recorded only once. The CDR3 nucleotides are TGTGCCAGTAGTATAGAGGGGGGGAAGACAGGGGAATTTCCCAATGAGCAGTTCTTC. Translated: CASSIEGGKTGEFPNEQFF. This chain joins TRBV19 and TRBJ2-1, with a weak D call TRBD1 (8 bases). This CDR3 has 19 residues. Germline V lookup: CDR1 LNHDA, CDR2 SQIVND (reference sequence). V lost 0 bases to trimming and J lost 6 bases, with 24 bases between them.

The chain combines TRBV5-1 with TRBJ2-7; 9 bases match TRBD1. Germline-derived CDR1 and CDR2 are SGHRS and YFSETQ. After removal of 2 bases from V and 8 bases from J, the junction contained 8 bases not matched to a gene. There are 14 residues in the CDR3. The CDR3 sequence is CASSFGQGISQQYF. The CDR3 nucleotides read TGCGCCAGCAGCTTTGGACAGGGGATTTCGCAGCAGTACTTC.

The chain carries TRBV5-5 and TRBJ2-7, with 11 bases lining up with TRBD1. The V and J ends lost 4 bases and 5 bases, in that order; junction bases with no gene match: 2. CDR1 and CDR2 from the germline V gene are SGHKS and YYEKEE (reference sequence). CDR3 length equals 13 residues. The CDR3 spells CASSRDRGNEQYF. As DNA, the CDR3 is TGTGCCAGCAGCCGGGACAGGGGGAACGAGCAGTACTTC.

This chain uses TRBV6-6 with TRBJ2-2; D is possibly TRBD1 (5 bases). CDR1 is MNHNY and CDR2 is SVGAGI in the germline V gene (reference sequence). This CDR3 is 14 amino acids long. Deletions cut 7 bases from V and 4 bases from J, with 13 bases between. CDR3 DNA sequence: TGTGCCAGCACAGACAGTCGGAGCACCGGGGAGCTGTTTTTT. Its translation: CASTDSRSTGELFF.

The chain recombines TRBV2 with TRBJ1-1; the D is unclear. The CDR3 is made up of 13 amino acids. CDR1 is SNHLY, CDR2 FYNNEI, per germline. The V and J ends lost 6 bases and 1 base respectively, with 9 bases between them. CDR3 in amino acids: CASSQQQNTEAFF. DNA of the CDR3: TGTGCCAGCAGCCAACAGCAGAACACTGAAGCTTTCTTT.

This clone appeared a few times. The chain links TRBV9 to TRBJ1-4, with D perhaps matching TRBD1 (5 bases). The V gene lost 0 bases and the J gene lost 3 bases, with 9 bases spanning the gap. The germline CDR1 and CDR2 sequences are SGDLS and YYNGEE. This CDR3 is built from 15 residues. The CDR3 is CASSVGSGPNEKLFF. The CDR3 DNA reads as TGTGCCAGCAGCGTAGGGTCAGGGCCTAATGAAAAACTGTTTTTT.

V and J are TRBV6-6 and TRBJ2-7; no firm D call. The CDR3 has 13 amino acids. V was pared by 7 bases and J by 2 bases, with 12 bases between. Germline assignment: CDR1 MNHNY and CDR2 SVGAGI (reference sequence). The CDR3: CASTSPGPYEQYF. For the CDR3, the DNA is TGTGCCAGCACCTCCCCTGGGCCCTACGAGCAGTACTTC.

The V and J genes are TRBV9 and TRBJ2-3; TRBD1 aligns across 7 bases. The V gene's germline CDR1 is SGDLS and CDR2 YYNGEE. The CDR3 has 14 amino acids. J was trimmed by 2 bases and V by 3 bases; bases with no gene match: 3. CDR3 amino acids: CASSGTGITDTQYF. CDR3 nucleotides: TGTGCCAGCAGCGGGACAGGAATCACAGATACGCAGTATTTT. The full variable domain, rest sourced from reference TRBV9 and TRBJ2-3, is DSGVTQTPKHLITATGQRVTLRCSPRSGDLSVYWYQQSLDQGLQFLIQYYNGEERAKGNILERFSAQQFPDLHSELNLSSLELGDSALYFCASSGTGITDTQYFGPGTRLTVL.